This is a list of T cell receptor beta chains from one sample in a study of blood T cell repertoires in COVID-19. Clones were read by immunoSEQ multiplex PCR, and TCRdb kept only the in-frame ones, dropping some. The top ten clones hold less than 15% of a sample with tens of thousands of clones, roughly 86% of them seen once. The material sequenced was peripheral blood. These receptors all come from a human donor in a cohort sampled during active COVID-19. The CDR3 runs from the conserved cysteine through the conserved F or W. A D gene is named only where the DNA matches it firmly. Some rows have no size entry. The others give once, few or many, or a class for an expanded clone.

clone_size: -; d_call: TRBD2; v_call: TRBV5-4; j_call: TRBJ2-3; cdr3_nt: TGTGCCAGCAGTACCACTAGCGGCTTCGGGGGGACAGATACGCAGTATTTT; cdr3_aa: CASSTTSGFGGTDTQYF
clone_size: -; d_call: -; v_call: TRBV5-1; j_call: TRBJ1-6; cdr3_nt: TGCGCCAGCAATACCGGGAGGGGATATAATTCACCCCTCCACTTT; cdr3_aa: CASNTGRGYNSPLHF
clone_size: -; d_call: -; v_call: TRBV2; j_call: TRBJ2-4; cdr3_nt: TGTGCCAGCAGCCCAGCGATAGCCAAAAACATTCAGTACTTC; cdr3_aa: CASSPAIAKNIQYF
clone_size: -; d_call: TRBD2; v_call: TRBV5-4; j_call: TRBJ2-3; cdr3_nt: TGTGCCAGCAGCGCCAAGACTAGCGGGGGATCCGATACGCAGTATTTT; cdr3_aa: CASSAKTSGGSDTQYF
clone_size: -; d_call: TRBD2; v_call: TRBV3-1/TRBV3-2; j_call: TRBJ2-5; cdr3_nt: TGTGCCAGCAGCCAAAAGGGTTGGGGGGGAGAGACCCAGTACTTC; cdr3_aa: CASSQKGWGGETQYF
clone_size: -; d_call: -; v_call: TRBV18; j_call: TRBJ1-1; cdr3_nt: TGTGCCAGCTCACCTCTAAAGAACACTGAAGCTTTCTTT; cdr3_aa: CASSPLKNTEAFF
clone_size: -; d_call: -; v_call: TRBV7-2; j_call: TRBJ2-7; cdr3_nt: TGTGCCAGCAGCTTAGCGGGGACTCTCTCCTACGAGCAGTACTTC; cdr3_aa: CASSLAGTLSYEQYF
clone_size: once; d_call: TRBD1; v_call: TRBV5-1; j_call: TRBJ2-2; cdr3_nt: TGCGCCAGCAGCGTACAGGGGATGCGGGAGCTGTTTTTT; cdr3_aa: CASSVQGMRELFF
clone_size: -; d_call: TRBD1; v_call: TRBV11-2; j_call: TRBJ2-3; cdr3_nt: TGTGCCAGCAGCGCCCGGACAGGGGTTGGAGATACGCAGTATTTT; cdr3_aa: CASSARTGVGDTQYF
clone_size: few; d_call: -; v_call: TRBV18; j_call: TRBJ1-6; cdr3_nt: TGTGCCAGCTCACCCGGGGCGGGGACTATGAATTCACCCCTCCACTTT; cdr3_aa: CASSPGAGTMNSPLHF
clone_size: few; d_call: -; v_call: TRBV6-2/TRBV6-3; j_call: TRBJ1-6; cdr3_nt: TGTGCCAGCAGTTTCGACAGAAATTCACCCCTCCACTTT; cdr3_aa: CASSFDRNSPLHF
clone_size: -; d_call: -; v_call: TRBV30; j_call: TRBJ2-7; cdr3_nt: TGTGCCTGGAGTACAGACAGATTGGGCTCCTGGGAGCAGTACTTC; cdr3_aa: CAWSTDRLGSWEQYF
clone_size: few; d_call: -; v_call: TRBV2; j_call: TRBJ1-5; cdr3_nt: TGTGCCAGCAGTACAGGGAAAGGTCAGCCCCAGCATTTT; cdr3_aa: CASSTGKGQPQHF
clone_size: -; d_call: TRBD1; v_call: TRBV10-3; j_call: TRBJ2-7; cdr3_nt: TGTGCCATCAGTGGCCCTGGACAGGGGACCTACGAGCAGTACTTC; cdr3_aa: CAISGPGQGTYEQYF
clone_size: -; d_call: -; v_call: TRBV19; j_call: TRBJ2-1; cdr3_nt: TGTGCCAGTAGTCCAGACTATTACAATGAGCAGTTCTTC; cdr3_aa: CASSPDYYNEQFF
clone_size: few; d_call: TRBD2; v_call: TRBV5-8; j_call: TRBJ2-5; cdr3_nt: TGTGCCAGCGACTATGGGCTAGCGGGGGGTGAGACCCAGTACTTC; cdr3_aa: CASDYGLAGGETQYF
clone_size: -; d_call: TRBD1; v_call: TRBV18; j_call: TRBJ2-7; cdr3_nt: TGTGCCAGCTCACCACCCCCGACAGGGCTGCAAGGTCTAAGAGAGCAGTACTTC; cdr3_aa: CASSPPPTGLQGLREQYF
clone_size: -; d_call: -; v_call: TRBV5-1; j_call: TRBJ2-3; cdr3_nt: TGCGCCAGCCGGTCTTCGGCAGATACGCAGTATTTT; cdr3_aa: CASRSSADTQYF
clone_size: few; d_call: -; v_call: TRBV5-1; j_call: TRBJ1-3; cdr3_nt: TGCGCCAGCAGCTTTGACAGTCACGGAAACACCATATATTTT; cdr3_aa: CASSFDSHGNTIYF
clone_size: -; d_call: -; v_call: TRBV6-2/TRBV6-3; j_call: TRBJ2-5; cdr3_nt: TGTGCCAGCAGTTACTCGATAGTCAGCGGCATTAAAGAGACCCAGTACTTC; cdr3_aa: CASSYSIVSGIKETQYF
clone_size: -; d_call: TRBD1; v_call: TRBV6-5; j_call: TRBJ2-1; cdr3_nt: TGTGCCAGCAGTTTCCGGACAGGGGACAATGAGCAGTTCTTC; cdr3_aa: CASSFRTGDNEQFF
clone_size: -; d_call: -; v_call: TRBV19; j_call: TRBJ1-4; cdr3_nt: TGTGCCAGTAGTATAGTAATGAGGGCAACTAATGAAAAACTGTTTTTT; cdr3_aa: CASSIVMRATNEKLFF
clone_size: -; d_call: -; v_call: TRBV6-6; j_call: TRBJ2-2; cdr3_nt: TGTGCCAGCAGTCTTCACAGGGAGCCCTTGAACACCGGGGAGCTGTTTTTT; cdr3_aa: CASSLHREPLNTGELFF
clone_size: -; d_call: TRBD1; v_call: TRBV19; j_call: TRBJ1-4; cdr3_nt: TGTGCCAGTAGTATCGGGGACAGGGAAGAAAAACTGTTTTTT; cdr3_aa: CASSIGDREEKLFF
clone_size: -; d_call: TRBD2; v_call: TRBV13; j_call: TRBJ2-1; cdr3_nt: TGTGCCAGCAGACTCCCCGGGAGCGGGATAAATGAGCAGTTCTTC; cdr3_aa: CASRLPGSGINEQFF
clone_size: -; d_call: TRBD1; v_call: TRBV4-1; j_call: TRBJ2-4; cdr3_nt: TGCGCCAGCAGCCAAGATCAGGCCGGGACAGGAGGCTTGGGACAAAACATTCAGTACTTC; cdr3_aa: CASSQDQAGTGGLGQNIQYF
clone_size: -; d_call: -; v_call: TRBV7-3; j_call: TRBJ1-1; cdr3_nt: TGTGCCAGCAGCTTAGGGGCGGGGACTGAAGCTTTCTTT; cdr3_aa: CASSLGAGTEAFF
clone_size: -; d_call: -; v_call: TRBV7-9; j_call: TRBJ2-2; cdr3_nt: TGTGCCAGCAGCTTAGCGGAGGGGTACACCGGGGAGCTGTTTTTT; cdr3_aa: CASSLAEGYTGELFF
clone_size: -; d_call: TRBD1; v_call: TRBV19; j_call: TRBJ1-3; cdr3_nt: TGTGCCAGTAGTCCCGGGACAGGCTCTGGAAACACCATATATTTT; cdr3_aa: CASSPGTGSGNTIYF
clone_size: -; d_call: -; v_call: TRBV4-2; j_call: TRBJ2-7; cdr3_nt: TGTGCCAGCAGCCAAGGTCGTAGCTACGAGCAGTACTTC; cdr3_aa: CASSQGRSYEQYF
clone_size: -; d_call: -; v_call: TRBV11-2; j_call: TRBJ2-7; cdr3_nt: TGTGCCAGCAGCTTAACAGGGTACGAGCAGTACTTC; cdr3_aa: CASSLTGYEQYF
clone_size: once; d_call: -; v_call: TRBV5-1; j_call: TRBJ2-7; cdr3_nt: TGCGCCAGCAGCTTTAGGGGAGGATCCTACGAGCAGTACTTC; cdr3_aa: CASSFRGGSYEQYF
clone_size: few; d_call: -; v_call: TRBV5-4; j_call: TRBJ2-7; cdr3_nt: TGTGCCAGCAGCCTTACACCGACCTACGAGCAGTACTTC; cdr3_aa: CASSLTPTYEQYF
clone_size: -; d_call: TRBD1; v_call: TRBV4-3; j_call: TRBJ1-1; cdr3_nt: TGCGCCAGCAGCCACCCGGGACAGGGGGTGACCACTGAAGCTTTCTTT; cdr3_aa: CASSHPGQGVTTEAFF
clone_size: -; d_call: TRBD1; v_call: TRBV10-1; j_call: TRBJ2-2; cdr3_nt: TGCGCCAGCAGCCCCATAACGGGACAGGGTACCGGGGAGCTGTTTTTT; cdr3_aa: CASSPITGQGTGELFF
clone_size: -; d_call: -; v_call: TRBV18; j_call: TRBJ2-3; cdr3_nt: TGTGCCAGCTCACCAGGGGCAGGGTCGACAGATACGCAGTATTTT; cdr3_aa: CASSPGAGSTDTQYF
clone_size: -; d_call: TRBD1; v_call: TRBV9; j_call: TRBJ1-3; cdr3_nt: TGTGCCAGCAGCGTAGAAGGGGGCACTGGAAACACCATATATTTT; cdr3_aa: CASSVEGGTGNTIYF
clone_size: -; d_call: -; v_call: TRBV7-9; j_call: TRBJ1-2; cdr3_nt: TGTGCCAGCAGCTTAGCGTACAGGAGCACGGGCTATGGCTACACCTTC; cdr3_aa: CASSLAYRSTGYGYTF
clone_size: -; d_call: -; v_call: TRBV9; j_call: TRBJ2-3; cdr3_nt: TGTGCCAGCAGCGCTACAGGGAGAAGCACAGATACGCAGTATTTT; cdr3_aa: CASSATGRSTDTQYF
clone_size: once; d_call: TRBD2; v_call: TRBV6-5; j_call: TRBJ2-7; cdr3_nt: TGTGCCAGCAGTTACTCGATCAGCGGGGCCTACGAGCAGTACTTC; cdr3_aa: CASSYSISGAYEQYF